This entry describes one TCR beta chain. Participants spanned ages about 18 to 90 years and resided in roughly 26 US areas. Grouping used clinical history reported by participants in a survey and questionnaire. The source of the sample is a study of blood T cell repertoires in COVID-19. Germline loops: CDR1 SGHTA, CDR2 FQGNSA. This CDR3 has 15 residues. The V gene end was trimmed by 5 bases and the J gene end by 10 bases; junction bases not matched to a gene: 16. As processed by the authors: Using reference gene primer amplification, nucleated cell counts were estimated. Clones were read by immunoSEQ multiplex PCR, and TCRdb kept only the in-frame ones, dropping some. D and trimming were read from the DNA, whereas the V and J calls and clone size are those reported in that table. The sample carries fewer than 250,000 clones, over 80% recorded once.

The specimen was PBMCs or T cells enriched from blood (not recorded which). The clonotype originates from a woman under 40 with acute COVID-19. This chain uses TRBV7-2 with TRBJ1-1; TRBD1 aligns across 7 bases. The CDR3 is CASSVRQGILSGAFF. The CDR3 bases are TGTGCCAGCAGCGTACGACAGGGAATTCTTTCGGGAGCTTTCTTT.